This entry lists 19 T cell receptor beta chains sequenced from one sample in a study of metastatic and nonmetastatic thyroid tumors. Prior to thyroid surgery, none of the patients had received any treatment. From the PCR reads, TCRdb re-called clones with MiXCR. Of 30,000 to 40,000 clones listed, around 17% are singletons. The sample was blood. The receptors were sampled from a male donor with papillary thyroid cancer or a benign thyroid nodule (not recorded which). Some clones in this sample may be carry-over from other donors' samples.

This clone was seen a few times. This chain joins TRBV28 and TRBJ1-2, with D hard to call. Germline values: CDR1 MDHEN, CDR2 SYDVKM. The CDR3 is made up of 14 amino acids. V lost 2 bases and J lost 4, with 11 bases in between. CDR3 in amino acids: CASSLRGETYGYTF. The CDR3 nucleotides are TGTGCCAGCAGTTTACGGGGAGAGACCTATGGCTACACCTTC.

This chain joins TRBV6-2 or TRBV6-3 and TRBJ2-2, with D possibly matching TRBD2 (6 bases). There are 15 residues in the CDR3. The germline V gene encodes CDR1 MNHEY and CDR2 SVGEGT. Between the trimmed V and J ends, which lost 2 bases and 3 bases, there was a span of 10 bases. The chain's CDR3 is CASSYEGLDTGELFF. Here the CDR3 DNA reads TGTGCCAGCAGTTACGAGGGACTGGACACCGGGGAGCTGTTTTTT.

This clone was counted a few times. V is TRBV6-2 or TRBV6-3 and J is TRBJ2-7, with D hard to call. This CDR3 is 11 amino acids long. V lost 8 bases, J lost 7 bases, and 12 bases lay in between. Germline CDR1 is MNHEY and CDR2 is SVGEGT. In DNA form, the CDR3 reads TGTGCCAGCGGTGACCGAACGGAGCAGTACTTC. Translated, it gives CASGDRTEQYF.

This clone occurred many times. This chain uses TRBV20-1 with TRBJ2-2; 9 bases match TRBD1. Unmatched junction bases numbered 9, after V lost 7 bases and J lost 6 bases. The CDR3 has 14 amino acids. Germline V gives CDR1 DFQATT, CDR2 SNEGSKA (reference sequence). CDR3 residues: CSVRDGTGSGELFF. The CDR3, as DNA: TGCAGTGTCAGAGACGGGACAGGGTCCGGGGAGCTGTTTTTT.

This clone was found many times. This rearrangement joins TRBV19 to TRBJ1-1; TRBD1 matches 9 bases. Looked up from germline, CDR1 is LNHDA and CDR2 is SQIVND (reference sequence). This CDR3 comprises 14 residues. Trimming cost V 3 bases and J 1 base; bases outside gene matches: 0. The CDR3 sequence is CASSMGQGNTEAFF. CDR3 nucleotides: TGTGCCAGTAGTATGGGACAGGGGAACACTGAAGCTTTCTTT.

This clone showed up just a few times. Germline is not matched at one junction end, which may reflect a read error. The J gene is TRBJ2-2, the V gene TRBV10-2; TRBD1 might be the D (5 bases). This CDR3 has 12 amino acids. CDR1 is WSHSY and CDR2 is SAAADI in the germline V gene. The CDR3 sequence is CASRAPTGELFF. CDR3 in DNA: TGCGCAAGCAGGGCCCCGACCGGGGAGCTGTTTTTT.

This clone was observed a handful of times. The V gene is TRBV10-1, the J gene TRBJ1-6, with 10 bases matching TRBD1. CDR3 length: 15 amino acids. The ends lost 2 bases at V and 10 bases at J; junction bases unmatched: 5. Germline values: CDR1 WNHNN, CDR2 SYGVQD (reference sequence). The CDR3 bases are TGCGCCAGCAGTGAGGGGACAGGGGATAGGTCACCCCTCCACTTT. Translated: CASSEGTGDRSPLHF.

V and J are TRBV6-1 and TRBJ2-7; possible D gene TRBD2, 5 bases. The V gene lost 2 bases and the J gene lost 2 bases, with 16 bases spanning the gap. The CDR3 length is 16 residues. Germline lookup yields CDR1 MNHNS and CDR2 SASEGT. This CDR3 reads CASSELADQEAYEQYF. Written as DNA, the CDR3 is TGTGCCAGCAGTGAATTGGCCGACCAGGAGGCCTACGAGCAGTACTTC.

There are many counts of this clone. The chain is built from TRBV6-1 and TRBJ1-1; D not resolved. Looked up from germline, CDR1 is MNHNS and CDR2 is SASEGT. This CDR3 has 13 residues. V was pared by 2 bases and J by 1 base, with 5 bases between. For the CDR3, the DNA is TGTGCCAGCAGTGAACATACGAACACTGAAGCTTTCTTT. Protein sequence: CASSEHTNTEAFF.

This clone has at least ten counts. The chain uses TRBV5-1 and TRBJ1-1, with 8 bases identical to TRBD1. CDR1 is SGHRS and CDR2 is YFSETQ in the germline V gene. The CDR3 consists of 14 residues. After removal of 5 bases from V and 5 bases from J, the junction contained 8 bases not matched to a gene. CDR3 loop: CASRPQGEGTEAFF. As DNA, the CDR3 is TGCGCCAGCAGACCACAGGGGGAGGGGACTGAAGCTTTCTTT.

This chain joins TRBV2 and TRBJ1-3, with a tentative D call TRBD1 (5 bases). Germline CDR1 and CDR2: SNHLY and FYNNEI. The CDR3 is 17 amino acids. V was cut by 5 bases and J by 0 bases, with 17 bases left in between. This chain's CDR3 is CASSTGTPSLSGNTIYF. In nucleotides, the CDR3 is TGTGCCAGCAGTACCGGGACTCCTTCCCTCTCTGGAAACACCATATATTTT.

As for this clone: At the DNA level, this CDR3 is encoded by other sequences in the same sample as well. The chain recombines TRBV2 with TRBJ2-7; D perhaps matches TRBD2 (6 bases). The V and J ends lost 8 bases and 2 bases respectively, with 19 bases between them. Per germline, CDR1 SNHLY and CDR2 FYNNEI. The CDR3 runs 15 residues. The CDR3 nucleotides read TGTGCCAGCGCGAAGTCGGGAGTCCTCACCTACGAGCAGTACTTC. Encoded protein: CASAKSGVLTYEQYF. Based on the CDR3 plus reference TRBV2 and TRBJ2-7, the full variable domain is EPEVTQTPSHQVTQMGQEVILRCVPISNHLYFYWYRQILGQKVEFLVSFYNNEISEKSEIFDDQFSVERPDGSNFTLKIRSTKLEDSAMYFCASAKSGVLTYEQYFGPGTRLTVT.

In its sample, this clone was seen a few times. One end of the junction varies from germline; a read error may be responsible. The CDR3 coding sequence is TGTGCCATCAGTTACCCCAGGGACCATGAGCAGTCCTTC. Amino acid sequence: CAISYPRDHEQSF. This chain joins TRBV10-3 and TRBJ2-1; D may match TRBD1 or TRBD2 (5 bases each). The V gene's germline CDR1 is ENHRY and CDR2 SYGVKD. This CDR3 region has 13 residues.

This clone was seen at least ten times. The chain's CDR3 is CASSQGRLSPTDTQYF. Here the CDR3 DNA reads TGCGCCAGCAGCCAAGGCCGCCTTTCGCCCACAGATACGCAGTATTTT. This rearrangement joins TRBV4-1 to TRBJ2-3; D gene uncertain. Trimming shortened V by 1 base and J by 2 bases, and 13 bases separated the two germline ends. This CDR3 comprises 16 residues. The germline V gene encodes CDR1 MGHRA and CDR2 YSYEKL.

This chain joins TRBV19 and TRBJ1-5, with D hard to call. V was trimmed by 4 bases and J by 2 bases, leaving 12 bases between them. This CDR3 is 15 amino acids long. The germline gives CDR1 LNHDA, CDR2 SQIVND (reference sequence). This CDR3 is CASSTQFGGNQPQHF. The CDR3 DNA sequence: TGTGCCAGTAGTACCCAGTTTGGGGGCAATCAGCCCCAGCATTTT.

With respect to this clone: An end of the junction differs from the germline gene, which may be a read error. The chain is built from TRBV9 and TRBJ2-3; D may correspond to TRBD1 or TRBD2 (5 bases each). The germline V gene encodes CDR1 SGDLS and CDR2 YYNGEE. There are 14 residues in the CDR3. The CDR3 DNA is TGTGCCAGCAGCGGAAGGGGCGGGTGGAAAGGGAAAGAATTT. Translation gives CASSGRGGWKGKEF.

This clone was seen at least ten times. V is TRBV5-1 and J is TRBJ2-3; D gene ambiguous. The CDR3 runs to 11 residues. Trimming pared 4 bases from V and 11 bases from J, leaving 11 bases between. Germline loops: CDR1 SGHRS, CDR2 YFSETQ. The CDR3 reads CASSLDGGQYF. In DNA form, the CDR3 reads TGCGCCAGCAGCCTGGATGGTGGGCAGTATTTT.

This clone counts as medium-sized. The chain employs TRBV6-1 and TRBJ2-1, with 8 bases lining up with TRBD1. There are 16 residues in the CDR3. The V segment lost 7 bases and the J segment 8 bases; nucleotides outside the gene matches: 16. From germline, CDR1 is MNHNS and CDR2 SASEGT. CDR3 coding DNA: TGTGCCAGCAACCCACAGGGGGGAGGCTCTGGCGATGAGCAGTTCTTC. It encodes CASNPQGGGSGDEQFF.

Many counts were recorded for this clone. This chain uses TRBV10-2 with TRBJ2-1; D possibly corresponds to TRBD1 (5 bases). Trimming pared 10 bases from V and 9 bases from J, leaving 19 bases between. The CDR3 runs 13 residues. CDR1 WSHSY and CDR2 SAAADI come from the germline V gene. The CDR3 loop is CATQGIRVSEQFF. The CDR3 DNA reads as TGCGCCACCCAGGGTATCCGGGTGAGTGAGCAGTTCTTC.